This note documents a single T cell receptor (beta chain) sequence. The CDR3 loop spans 15 amino acids. V shed 5 bases, J shed 6 bases, and the junction held 7 bases outside the gene matches. Germline assignment: CDR1 SGHTA and CDR2 FQGNSA. It was with a sample-barcoded 5' primer and a J-beta primer mix that a second PCR of about 7 to 12 cycles was run. TCRdb reprocessed the 5' RACE reads via MiXCR and lists one record per CDR3 protein. The data contain 1,800,000 or so distinct CDR3 sequences, around 40% of them seen just once; the ten biggest clones take up under 30%. This sample is part of a study of blood T cells in healthy people across ages.

The sequence came from a human donor in good health. The sequenced material came from blood. J is TRBJ1-5 and V is TRBV7-2, with 10 bases that match TRBD1. The DNA of the CDR3 is TGTGCCAGCAGCCCGCAGACAGGGGGCGTTCAGCCCCAGCATTTT. This gives the protein CASSPQTGGVQPQHF. Based on the CDR3 plus reference TRBV7-2 and TRBJ1-5, the full variable domain is GAGVSQSPSNKVTEKGKDVELRCDPISGHTALYWYRQSLGQGLEFLIYFQGNSAPDKSGLPSDRFSAERTGGSVSTLTIQRTQQEDSAVYLCASSPQTGGVQPQHFGDGTRLSIL.